These 26 T cell receptor beta chains share one sample of origin, sequenced in a study of shared clonotypes between healthy human individuals. Some clones are missing from TCRdb's copy, which holds only in-frame ones; the method was immunoSEQ multiplex PCR. The sample contains approximately 500,000 clones, about four fifths of which appear only once. The sequenced sample consisted of PBMCs. The receptor set was obtained from a woman between 35 and 50 years old in good health. Some clones in this sample may be carry-over from other donors' samples.

This chain connects TRBV7-6 to TRBJ2-1; 12 bases match TRBD2. The CDR3 spans 17 residues. Per the germline V gene, CDR1 is SGHVS and CDR2 is FNYEAQ. With V trimmed by 5 bases and J by 10 bases, 15 bases remained unmatched. The CDR3 is CASSTSLAGGPHWEQFF. The CDR3 DNA sequence: TGTGCCAGCAGCACTTCCCTAGCGGGAGGGCCCCATTGGGAGCAGTTCTTC.

The V call is TRBV11-2, the J call TRBJ2-5, with 10 nucleotides matching TRBD1. Per the germline V gene, CDR1 is SGHAT and CDR2 is FQNNGV. The V and J ends lost 0 bases and 5 bases, in that order; junction bases with no gene match: 6. The CDR3 consists of 16 residues. CDR3 sequence reads: CASSLDRWDRGETQYF. The CDR3 region has the DNA TGTGCCAGCAGCTTAGATCGATGGGACAGGGGTGAGACCCAGTACTTC. Supplemented by reference TRBV11-2 and TRBJ2-5, the full variable domain reads EAGVAQSPRYKIIEKRQSVAFWCNPISGHATLYWYQQILGQGPKLLIQFQNNGVVDDSQLPKDRFSAERLKGVDSTLKIQPAKLEDSAVYLCASSLDRWDRGETQYFGPGTRLLVL.

V gene TRBV7-8 combines with J gene TRBJ2-6; the D gene is possibly TRBD1 (5 bases). The CDR3 extends over 16 amino acids. V was trimmed by 0 bases and J by 1 base, leaving 7 bases between them. Germline assignment: CDR1 SGHVS and CDR2 FQNEAQ. This CDR3 is CASSLAAGSGANVLTF. In DNA form, the CDR3 reads TGTGCCAGCAGCTTAGCTGCAGGGTCTGGGGCCAACGTCCTGACTTTC.

J is TRBJ1-5 and V is TRBV11-2, with TRBD1 matching over 12 bases. The V gene end was trimmed by 6 bases and the J gene end by 7 bases; junction bases not matched to a gene: 7. The CDR3 runs to 15 residues. CDR1 and CDR2 from the germline V gene are SGHAT and FQNNGV. The CDR3 DNA reads as TGTGCCAGCAGTCCCGGGACAGGGGGCAGGCAGCCCCAGCATTTT. Translation gives CASSPGTGGRQPQHF. The entire variable domain, with the rest obtained from reference TRBV11-2 and TRBJ1-5, is as follows: EAGVAQSPRYKIIEKRQSVAFWCNPISGHATLYWYQQILGQGPKLLIQFQNNGVVDDSQLPKDRFSAERLKGVDSTLKIQPAKLEDSAVYLCASSPGTGGRQPQHFGDGTRLSIL.

This chain links TRBV7-7 with TRBJ2-2; tentative D call: TRBD2 (5 bases). Trimming stripped 5 bases from V and 5 bases from J, with 15 bases between. This CDR3 is 15 amino acids long. Germline assignment: CDR1 SSHAT and CDR2 FNYEAQ (reference sequence). This CDR3 is CASSVTGVETGELFF. The CDR3 DNA reads TGTGCCAGCAGCGTCACCGGGGTTGAGACCGGGGAGCTGTTTTTT.

This CDR3 reads CASSPIRTGTNNQPQHF. In DNA, the CDR3 is TGTGCCAGCAGCCCAATAAGGACAGGGACGAACAATCAGCCCCAGCATTTT. V usage is TRBV28 and J usage is TRBJ1-5, with TRBD1 identical over 8 bases. The CDR3 loop spans 17 amino acids. Germline lookup yields CDR1 MDHEN and CDR2 SYDVKM. V was pared by 6 bases and J by 3 bases, with 13 bases of the junction left unmatched.

Remarks on this clone: The same CDR3 arises from other DNA sequences in this sample as well. This sequence joins TRBV5-1 and TRBJ2-5; TRBD1 matches 9 bases. The germline V gene has CDR1 SGHRS and CDR2 YFSETQ. This CDR3 has 14 amino acids. J lost 4 bases, V lost 0 bases, and 1 base had no gene match. The DNA for the CDR3 is TGCGCCAGCAGCTTGGACAGGGGGCGAGAGACCCAGTACTTC. Its translation: CASSLDRGRETQYF.

The J gene is TRBJ1-1, the V gene TRBV9, with D unresolved. Trimming removed 1 base from V and 7 bases from J, with 11 bases in between. Per germline, CDR1 SGDLS and CDR2 YYNGEE. This CDR3 spans 13 amino acids. CDR3 DNA sequence: TGTGCCAGCAGCGTACGTAAATGGGGTGAAGCTTTCTTT. Its protein product is CASSVRKWGEAFF.

This clone showed up just once. The chain links TRBV11-2 to TRBJ2-7; D gene uncertain. The CDR3 spans 14 residues. Trimming cost V 2 bases and J 1 base, with 9 bases left between them. The germline V gene has CDR1 SGHAT and CDR2 FQNNGV. CDR3 in amino acids: CASSLRAVSYEQYF. The CDR3 DNA is TGTGCCAGCAGCTTAAGGGCGGTGTCCTACGAGCAGTACTTC.

J is TRBJ1-1 and V is TRBV5-1, with D uncertain. The CDR3 runs to 14 residues. V was trimmed by 4 bases and J by 2 bases, leaving 12 bases between them. From germline, CDR1 is SGHRS and CDR2 YFSETQ. Here the CDR3 DNA reads TGCGCCAGCAGCCCCGGACCAGCTAACACTGAAGCTTTCTTT. Its protein product is CASSPGPANTEAFF.

The chain links TRBV18 to TRBJ2-2; 14 nucleotides line up with TRBD2. Germline trimming cut 3 bases from V and 4 bases from J; bases unmatched to any gene: 7. Germline V gives CDR1 KGHSH, CDR2 LQKENI. This CDR3 comprises 18 residues. DNA for the CDR3: TGTGCCAGCTCACCTCAGAGACTAGCGGGAGGGAGCACCGGGGAGCTGTTTTTT. Encoded protein: CASSPQRLAGGSTGELFF.

This chain connects TRBV5-5 to TRBJ1-2; possibly TRBD1 for D (6 bases). This CDR3 comprises 15 residues. Looked up from germline, CDR1 is SGHKS and CDR2 is YYEKEE (reference sequence). The V end was cut by 0 bases, the J end by 5 bases, with 14 bases between. CDR3 in amino acids: CASSLAPTGFYGYTF. The CDR3 coding sequence is TGTGCCAGCAGCTTGGCCCCTACAGGGTTTTATGGCTACACCTTC.

The chain is built from TRBV4-1 and TRBJ2-3, with D possibly being TRBD1 or TRBD2 (7 bases each). Germline CDR1 MGHRA, CDR2 YSYEKL. The V end lost 5 bases, the J end lost 3 bases, and 15 bases lay between the germline ends. CDR3 length equals 15 residues. In DNA, the CDR3 is TGCGCCAGCAGCTCCCGACAGGGAGGGACAGATACGCAGTATTTT. It translates to CASSSRQGGTDTQYF.

This chain connects TRBV10-3 to TRBJ2-7, with D perhaps being TRBD1 or TRBD2 (5 bases each). V dropped 8 bases and J dropped 5 bases, with 10 bases sitting between them. The V gene's germline CDR1 is ENHRY and CDR2 SYGVKD. CDR3 length: 11 amino acids. The CDR3 region is CAIGRGDEQYF. CDR3 DNA: TGTGCCATCGGAAGGGGAGACGAGCAGTACTTC.

The CDR3 nucleotides read TGTGCCAGCAGTTTATTGGGAATCCATGAGCAGTTCTTC. It encodes CASSLLGIHEQFF. The chain employs TRBV28 and TRBJ2-1; D unclear. The V gene lost 1 base and the J gene lost 8 bases, with 9 bases spanning the gap. The CDR3 loop spans 13 amino acids. The germline V gene has CDR1 MDHEN and CDR2 SYDVKM.

This clone came up a few times. The chain is built from TRBV5-1 and TRBJ2-7; 7 bases agree with TRBD1. This CDR3 has 15 amino acids. After removal of 0 bases from V and 3 bases from J, the junction contained 6 bases not matched to a gene. Germline V gene lookup returns CDR1 SGHRS and CDR2 YFSETQ. The chain's CDR3 is CASSLVGTEYYEQYF. DNA of the CDR3: TGCGCCAGCAGCTTGGTAGGGACAGAATACTACGAGCAGTACTTC.

In regard to this clone: The identical CDR3 is also encoded by other nucleotide sequences in the sample. This chain joins TRBV5-1 and TRBJ2-3, with 13 bases lining up with TRBD2. CDR3 length: 17 amino acids. V was pared by 1 base and J by 3 bases, with 5 bases of the junction left unmatched. Germline V CDR1 and CDR2: SGHRS, YFSETQ. The CDR3 spells CASSLTTSGRGTDTQYF. The CDR3 nucleotides read TGCGCCAGCAGCTTGACTACTAGCGGGAGGGGAACAGATACGCAGTATTTT. Complete variable domain (other parts from reference TRBV5-1 and TRBJ2-3): KAGVTQTPRYLIKTRGQQVTLSCSPISGHRSVSWYQQTPGQGLQFLFEYFSETQRNKGNFPGRFSGRQFSNSRSEMNVSTLELGDSALYLCASSLTTSGRGTDTQYFGPGTRLTVL.

The chain carries TRBV6-1 and TRBJ2-7; D is possibly TRBD1 or TRBD2 (5 bases each). Germline V lookup: CDR1 MNHNS, CDR2 SASEGT. V shed 5 bases and J shed 4 bases, with 12 bases lying between them. The CDR3 contains 13 residues. The CDR3: CASSPGRTYEQYF. CDR3 nucleotide sequence: TGTGCCAGCAGTCCGGGACGGACGTACGAGCAGTACTTC.

The V call is TRBV10-2, the J call TRBJ2-7; 13 bases are shared with TRBD2. V shed 5 bases and J 5 bases; nucleotides not matched to a gene: 9. The CDR3 contains 16 residues. From germline, CDR1 is WSHSY and CDR2 SAAADI. This chain's CDR3 is CASSSRTSGSFNEQYF. Here the CDR3 DNA reads TGCGCCAGCAGTTCTCGGACTAGCGGGAGCTTCAACGAGCAGTACTTC.

The CDR3 region is CASSQDSAGPYNEQFF. CDR3 DNA: TGTGCCAGCAGCCAAGACTCAGCGGGACCCTACAATGAGCAGTTCTTC. V usage is TRBV4-2 and J usage is TRBJ2-1, with 7 bases fitting TRBD2. The CDR3 runs to 16 residues. The V and J ends lost 0 bases and 2 bases, in that order; junction bases with no gene match: 4. The V gene's germline CDR1 is LGHNA and CDR2 YNFKEQ.

V and J are TRBV10-3 and TRBJ2-7, with D uncertain. This CDR3 is built from 12 residues. Trimming left V 3 bases short and J 6 bases short, with 9 bases between. The germline V gene encodes CDR1 ENHRY and CDR2 SYGVKD. The CDR3 here is CAISDALGEQYF. The CDR3 DNA sequence: TGTGCCATCAGTGATGCTCTGGGCGAGCAGTACTTC.

The chain carries TRBV5-8 and TRBJ2-7; 10 nucleotides line up with TRBD1. J gave up 7 bases and V 4 bases, and 2 bases lay outside the gene matches. The CDR3 runs 12 residues. Looked up from germline, CDR1 is SGHTS and CDR2 is YDEGEE. CDR3 loop: CASSLGQGEQYF. For the CDR3, the DNA is TGTGCCAGCAGCCTGGGACAGGGGGAGCAGTACTTC.

The genes are TRBV6-1 and TRBJ1-5, with D possibly being TRBD1 (6 bases). This CDR3 comprises 14 residues. CDR1 and CDR2 from the germline V gene are MNHNS and SASEGT. Deletions cut 5 bases from V and 4 bases from J, with 12 bases between. The CDR3: CASSQGHINQPQHF. The CDR3 DNA follows: TGTGCCAGCAGTCAGGGACACATTAATCAGCCCCAGCATTTT.

The table lists this clone with a few counts. The chain's CDR3 is CASSSRTSGKYYNEQFF. DNA of the CDR3: TGTGCCAGCAGCTCCCGGACTAGCGGGAAGTACTACAATGAGCAGTTCTTC. The V call is TRBV7-6, the J call TRBJ2-1; 12 nucleotides match TRBD2. This CDR3 is 17 amino acids long. Germline V gene data show CDR1 as SGHVS and CDR2 as FNYEAQ. V shed 4 bases, J shed 3 bases, and the junction held 7 bases outside the gene matches.

Many counts were recorded for this clone. The sample carries other DNA sequences with the same CDR3. The J gene is TRBJ1-1, the V gene TRBV18, with D uncertain. Per the germline V gene, CDR1 is KGHSH and CDR2 is LQKENI. This CDR3 is 13 amino acids long. With 4 bases removed from V and 4 bases from J, the gap between germline ends came to 10 bases. CDR3 sequence: CASSLGGSTEAFF. In nucleotides, the CDR3 is TGTGCCAGCTCACTGGGAGGAAGCACTGAAGCTTTCTTT.

This clone has just a few counts. The rearrangement links TRBV7-8 to TRBJ2-2; TRBD2 matches 10 bases. V lost 5 bases and J lost 7; bases outside the gene matches: 13. This CDR3 contains 17 residues. Per the germline V gene, CDR1 is SGHVS and CDR2 is FQNEAQ. The CDR3 region has the DNA TGTGCCAGCAGCCTGGCGCTAGCGGGAGACTCTCGCGGGGAGCTGTTTTTT. It codes for CASSLALAGDSRGELFF.